This entry features one T cell receptor beta chain sequence. This specimen belongs to a study of blood T cell repertoires in COVID-19. As for the study in general: T cells, B-cell-depleted T cells, or PBMCs provided the cDNA or gDNA that served as material.

Authors' analysis steps: Amplification with reference gene primers provided the estimates of nucleated cell counts. Sequencing was performed with immunoSEQ multiplex PCR; in TCRdb, only in-frame clones are kept and a portion is missing. V and J calls and clone size are as listed in that table; D and trimming were resolved from the DNA. The sample has more than 150,000 clones, roughly 80% seen once. V lost 4 bases, J lost 0 bases, and 3 bases stayed unmatched. Germline V gene sequence: CDR1 SGHTS, CDR2 YDEGEE. The CDR3 runs to 15 residues. The chain employs TRBV5-8 and TRBJ1-4, with TRBD1 identical over 7 bases. The sequencing sample was made of PBMCs or T cells enriched from blood (not recorded which). The sequence derives from a woman aged 45-59 years who had recovered from COVID-19. The CDR3 is CASSPGQATNEKLFF. For the CDR3, the DNA is TGTGCCAGCAGCCCCGGACAGGCAACTAATGAAAAACTGTTTTTT. Looking up the rest from reference TRBV5-8 and TRBJ1-4 gives the full variable domain: EAGVTQSPTHLIKTRGQQATLRCSPISGHTSVYWYQQALGLGLQFLLWYDEGEERNRGNFPPRFSGRQFPNYSSELNVNALELEDSALYLCASSPGQATNEKLFFGSGTQLSVL.